These 8 T cell receptor beta chains came from one sample sequenced in a study of T-cell memory formation after mild COVID-19. TCRdb re-analysed the 5' RACE reads in MiXCR, keeping a single row per CDR3 protein. Here the sample spans 70,000 to 100,000 distinct CDR3 sequences, about an eighth being singletons. Sequenced input: PBMCs or a T cell subset sorted from them (not recorded which). All receptors derive from an adult woman who had mild COVID-19 (a few samples of this study predate the infection). Cell type and time point are not known.

The chain links TRBV7-9 to TRBJ2-1; 10 bases align to TRBD1. The CDR3 totals 14 residues. Trimming took 5 bases from V and 6 from J; bases not matched to a gene: 4. Germline CDR1 reads SEHNR; CDR2 reads FQNEAQ (reference sequence). The CDR3 loop is CASSPRDRGNEQFF. CDR3 DNA: TGTGCCAGCAGCCCGCGGGACAGGGGCAATGAGCAGTTCTTC.

This clonotype has only a few counts. The CDR3 coding sequence is TGTGCCAGCGGGAGCCCCGGGACAGGGATCCACGAGCAGTACTTC. It yields the protein CASGSPGTGIHEQYF. The J gene is TRBJ2-7, the V gene TRBV7-3, with 9 bases matching TRBD1. This CDR3 contains 15 residues. Per the germline V gene, CDR1 is SGHTA and CDR2 is FQGTGA. J lost 5 bases, V lost 8 bases, and 13 bases had no gene match.

The rearrangement joins TRBV6-1 to TRBJ1-1; D gene uncertain. The germline V gene has CDR1 MNHNS and CDR2 SASEGT. Trimming cost V 2 bases and J 6 bases, with 7 bases left between them. CDR3 length: 12 residues. The CDR3 spells CASSEQIPEAFF. The CDR3 nucleotides read TGTGCCAGCAGTGAACAGATCCCTGAAGCTTTCTTT.

The rearrangement joins TRBV29-1 to TRBJ2-3; D possibly uses TRBD1 or TRBD2 (5 bases each). CDR1 is SQVTM and CDR2 is ANQGSEA in the germline V gene. The CDR3 is 15 amino acids. V lost 1 base and J lost 2, with 13 bases in between. The DNA for the CDR3 is TGCAGCGTTGAAGGCCCTGAGGGGAACACAGATACGCAGTATTTT. It is translated as CSVEGPEGNTDTQYF.

This clonotype was observed at least ten times. The chain joins TRBV13 to TRBJ2-7, with 7 bases aligning to TRBD1. This CDR3 region has 16 residues. Germline lookup yields CDR1 PRHDT and CDR2 FYEKMQ (reference sequence). J lost 0 bases, V lost 5 bases, and 10 bases had no gene match. CDR3 nucleotide sequence: TGTGCCAGCAGCGGTCCCGGGACAGTAATCTCCTACGAGCAGTACTTC. Translating gives CASSGPGTVISYEQYF.

This clonotype has only a few counts. DNA for the CDR3: TGTGCCAGCAGTGCGACAGGGGTGGGGTACAATGAGCAGTTCTTC. Amino acids: CASSATGVGYNEQFF. This sequence joins TRBV6-4 and TRBJ2-1, with 8 bases aligning to TRBD1. Germline values: CDR1 MRHNA, CDR2 SNTAGT. The CDR3 is 15 residues long. V shed 4 bases and J 4 bases; nucleotides not matched to a gene: 6.

This clonotype is classed as medium-sized (0.01 to 0.1%). The V call is TRBV7-3, the J call TRBJ2-3, with D hard to call. The CDR3 is 14 amino acids. Germline V gene lookup returns CDR1 SGHTA and CDR2 FQGTGA. V lost 5 bases and J 2 bases, leaving 11 bases between the germline ends. CDR3 sequence reads: CASSPGPATDTQYF. DNA for the CDR3: TGTGCCAGCAGCCCGGGTCCTGCCACAGATACGCAGTATTTT. Complete variable domain (other parts from reference TRBV7-3 and TRBJ2-3): GAGVSQTPSNKVTEKGKYVELRCDPISGHTALYWYRQSLGQGPEFLIYFQGTGAADDSGLPNDRFFAVRPEGSVSTLKIQRTERGDSAVYLCASSPGPATDTQYFGPGTRLTVL.

The V call is TRBV20-1, the J call TRBJ1-2; D uncertain. The V end was cut by 2 bases, the J end by 4 bases, with 11 bases between. The germline CDR1 and CDR2 sequences are DFQATT and SNEGSKA (reference sequence). The CDR3 runs to 13 residues. The CDR3 reads CSARSGEGYGYTF. The CDR3 bases are TGCAGTGCTAGATCGGGTGAGGGCTATGGCTACACCTTC.